The 20 T cell receptor beta chains given below trace back to one sample, sequenced in a study of blood T cell repertoires in COVID-19. The method was immunoSEQ multiplex PCR; TCRdb's version includes in-frame clones alone and lacks a portion of them. The sample includes about 87,000 clones, 70% to 90% seen only once; the top ten take 6% to 9.5%. Input material: peripheral blood. The receptors here all came from a human donor with acute or convalescent COVID-19. The donor label of this sample is uncertain.

V is TRBV6-5 and J is TRBJ1-3; weak D call: TRBD1 (5 bases). The V and J ends lost 2 bases and 4 bases respectively, with 15 bases between them. CDR3 length: 16 amino acids. The germline V gene has CDR1 MNHEY and CDR2 SVGAGI. The CDR3 loop is CASSYGGGPIGNTIYF. Here the CDR3 DNA reads TGTGCCAGCAGTTACGGGGGAGGGCCCATAGGAAACACCATATATTTT.

The chain employs TRBV24-1 and TRBJ1-1; D gene ambiguous. Trimming removed 5 bases at V and 7 bases at J, with 13 bases between. From germline, CDR1 is KGHDR and CDR2 SFDVKD. This CDR3 region has 13 residues. The CDR3 sequence: CATSGRGFSEAFF. CDR3 coding DNA: TGTGCCACCAGTGGGCGAGGGTTCAGTGAAGCTTTCTTT.

V is TRBV19 and J is TRBJ2-1; D is possibly TRBD1 (7 bases). Trimming removed 9 bases from V and 4 bases from J, with 13 bases in between. Germline V gene data show CDR1 as LNHDA and CDR2 as SQIVND (reference sequence). The length of the CDR3 is 13 residues. This CDR3 reads CASGGTEYNEQFF. The CDR3 nucleotides read TGTGCCAGCGGAGGGACAGAGTACAATGAGCAGTTCTTC.

This chain links TRBV3-1 (or the pseudogene TRBV3-2) with TRBJ2-3; D is undetermined. The CDR3 is made up of 14 amino acids. Trimming left V 1 base short and J 9 bases short, with 14 bases between. Germline V gene sequence: CDR1 LGHDT, CDR2 YNNKEL (reference sequence). CDR3 DNA sequence: TGTGCCAGCAGCCAAGGGTTAGTGGGCGAGACGCAGTATTTT. Translating it yields CASSQGLVGETQYF.

J is TRBJ1-1 and V is TRBV5-8; D ambiguous. CDR1 and CDR2 from the germline V gene are SGHTS and YDEGEE. The CDR3 runs to 13 residues. The V gene lost 4 bases and the J gene lost 0 bases, with 7 bases spanning the gap. DNA for the CDR3: TGTGCCAGCAGCCGGGGTTTGAACACTGAAGCTTTCTTT. This gives the protein CASSRGLNTEAFF.

This clone was detected a few times. The chain joins TRBV19 to TRBJ1-1; tentative D call: TRBD1 (6 bases). Trimming took 4 bases from V and 6 from J, leaving 12 bases between them. Germline V gives CDR1 LNHDA, CDR2 SQIVND (reference sequence). The CDR3 has 13 residues. In DNA, the CDR3 is TGTGCCAGTAGTACCCACAGGGCGGCTGAAGCTTTCTTT. It translates to CASSTHRAAEAFF. The full variable domain, rest sourced from reference TRBV19 and TRBJ1-1, is DGGITQSPKYLFRKEGQNVTLSCEQNLNHDAMYWYRQDPGQGLRLIYYSQIVNDFQKGDIAEGYSVSREKKESFPLTVTSAQKNPTAFYLCASSTHRAAEAFFGQGTRLTVV.

V and J are TRBV13 and TRBJ2-3; 11 nucleotides align to TRBD2. In germline, CDR1 is PRHDT, CDR2 FYEKMQ (reference sequence). There are 18 residues in the CDR3. V shed 2 bases, J shed 0 bases, and the junction held 7 bases outside the gene matches. The CDR3 is CASSLRSSGGPSTDTQYF. CDR3 bases: TGTGCCAGCAGCTTAAGATCTAGCGGGGGGCCCAGCACAGATACGCAGTATTTT.

This chain joins TRBV7-3 and TRBJ2-2, with D possibly TRBD2 on 6 matching bases. The CDR3 loop spans 17 amino acids. The germline V gene has CDR1 SGHTA and CDR2 FQGTGA. V dropped 5 bases and J dropped 3 bases, with 19 bases sitting between them. The CDR3 spells CASSHSLSGEDTGELFF. The CDR3, as DNA: TGTGCCAGCAGCCACTCCCTTAGCGGAGAAGACACCGGGGAGCTGTTTTTT.

The genes are TRBV6-2 or TRBV6-3 and TRBJ2-7; TRBD1 matches at 8 bases. From germline, CDR1 is MNHEY and CDR2 SVGEGT. After removal of 2 bases from V and 3 bases from J, the junction contained 3 bases not matched to a gene. The CDR3 spans 14 residues. The CDR3 DNA follows: TGTGCCAGCAGTTACGGGGACAGGAGCTACGAGCAGTACTTC. Amino acid sequence: CASSYGDRSYEQYF.

This clone was found a few times. The chain joins TRBV28 to TRBJ1-2; TRBD1 is a possible D gene (6 bases). The germline V and J ends were trimmed by 6 bases and 8 bases, with 13 bases remaining between them. CDR1 is MDHEN and CDR2 is SYDVKM in the germline V gene. The CDR3 extends over 12 amino acids. The DNA for the CDR3 is TGTGCCAGCAGCTTACAGGGTCACGGCTACACCTTC. Protein product: CASSLQGHGYTF.

The J gene is TRBJ2-3, the V gene TRBV11-2; perhaps TRBD2 as D (5 bases). V shed 5 bases and J shed 2 bases, with 11 bases lying between them. Per the germline V gene, CDR1 is SGHAT and CDR2 is FQNNGV. The CDR3 runs 14 residues. CDR3 sequence reads: CASSPPRDTDTQYF. The CDR3 coding sequence is TGTGCCAGCAGCCCGCCGAGGGACACAGATACGCAGTATTTT.

The rearrangement uses TRBV7-3 and TRBJ1-1; no definite D call. The CDR3 extends over 14 amino acids. Germline V lookup: CDR1 SGHTA, CDR2 FQGTGA. V lost 1 base to trimming and J lost 1 base, with 7 bases between them. The CDR3 bases are TGTGCCAGCAGCTTAATGGGCCAGAACACTGAAGCTTTCTTT. Its protein product is CASSLMGQNTEAFF.

Only a few counts were recorded for this clone. The rearrangement links TRBV19 to TRBJ1-1; D may be TRBD1 (5 bases). The CDR3 totals 14 residues. Germline-derived CDR1 and CDR2 are LNHDA and SQIVND (reference sequence). V was pared by 5 bases and J by 1 base, with 11 bases between. CDR3 in DNA: TGTGCCAGTAGTCTGGGCCAGGGGAACACTGAAGCTTTCTTT. Amino acids: CASSLGQGNTEAFF. The variable domain in full, with the rest retrieved from reference TRBV19 and TRBJ1-1, is DGGITQSPKYLFRKEGQNVTLSCEQNLNHDAMYWYRQDPGQGLRLIYYSQIVNDFQKGDIAEGYSVSREKKESFPLTVTSAQKNPTAFYLCASSLGQGNTEAFFGQGTRLTVV.

The V gene is TRBV6-1, the J gene TRBJ2-5; 10 nucleotides line up with TRBD2. Germline CDR1 and CDR2: MNHNS and SASEGT. V was clipped by 3 bases and J by 5 bases; unmatched bases: 12. This CDR3 region has 17 residues. The DNA for the CDR3 is TGTGCCAGCAGTGAGGTGTTACTAGCGGGGACATGGGAGACCCAGTACTTC. Translating gives CASSEVLLAGTWETQYF.

The V and J genes are TRBV30 and TRBJ2-1; possible D gene TRBD1, 6 bases. CDR3 length equals 11 residues. V lost 0 bases and J 12 bases, leaving 9 bases between the germline ends. Germline V gene lookup returns CDR1 GTSNPN and CDR2 SVGIG (reference sequence). Written as DNA, the CDR3 is TGTGCCTGGAGTGTACAGGGCGGGCAGTTCTTC. Protein: CAWSVQGGQFF.

This sequence joins TRBV2 and TRBJ1-1; unclear D gene. The ends were cut back, 6 bases at V and 5 bases at J, with 7 bases in the middle. The CDR3 spans 11 residues. From germline, CDR1 is SNHLY and CDR2 FYNNEI. The CDR3, as DNA: TGTGCCAGCAGCCCCCAGACTGAAGCTTTCTTT. Amino acids: CASSPQTEAFF.

This clone appeared once. This chain links TRBV6-1 with TRBJ1-5; possible D gene TRBD1, 5 bases. The CDR3 is 15 residues long. From germline, CDR1 is MNHNS and CDR2 SASEGT. V was clipped by 2 bases and J by 3 bases, with 11 bases between them. The CDR3 DNA sequence: TGTGCCAGCAGTGAAAACCGGGGGATCAATCAGCCCCAGCATTTT. Protein product: CASSENRGINQPQHF.

This rearrangement joins TRBV19 to TRBJ2-3; 7 positions match TRBD2. The germline CDR1 and CDR2 sequences are LNHDA and SQIVND (reference sequence). The ends lost 3 bases at V and 5 bases at J; junction bases unmatched: 14. The CDR3 has 17 residues. CDR3 in DNA: TGTGCCAGTAGTATCAGCCCGCCAGCGGGGTCGAAAGATACGCAGTATTTT. Its translation is CASSISPPAGSKDTQYF.

This clone was seen only a few times. The chain carries TRBV19 and TRBJ1-5; TRBD1 aligns across 7 bases. Trimming at V came to 8 bases and at J to 4 bases, leaving 14 bases not matched to a gene. This CDR3 is 16 amino acids long. The V gene's germline CDR1 is LNHDA and CDR2 SQIVND (reference sequence). CDR3 bases: TGTGCCAGTCAAACCCCCCGACAGGGTGGGAATCAGCCCCAGCATTTT. It codes for CASQTPRQGGNQPQHF.

The V and J genes are TRBV24-1 and TRBJ2-3; TRBD2 aligns across 9 bases. The CDR3 runs to 14 residues. The V segment lost 5 bases and the J segment 5 bases; nucleotides outside the gene matches: 4. Germline V gene data show CDR1 as KGHDR and CDR2 as SFDVKD. The CDR3 DNA reads TGTGCCACCAGTGGGAGGACTAGCGTAGATACGCAGTATTTT. It translates to CATSGRTSVDTQYF.